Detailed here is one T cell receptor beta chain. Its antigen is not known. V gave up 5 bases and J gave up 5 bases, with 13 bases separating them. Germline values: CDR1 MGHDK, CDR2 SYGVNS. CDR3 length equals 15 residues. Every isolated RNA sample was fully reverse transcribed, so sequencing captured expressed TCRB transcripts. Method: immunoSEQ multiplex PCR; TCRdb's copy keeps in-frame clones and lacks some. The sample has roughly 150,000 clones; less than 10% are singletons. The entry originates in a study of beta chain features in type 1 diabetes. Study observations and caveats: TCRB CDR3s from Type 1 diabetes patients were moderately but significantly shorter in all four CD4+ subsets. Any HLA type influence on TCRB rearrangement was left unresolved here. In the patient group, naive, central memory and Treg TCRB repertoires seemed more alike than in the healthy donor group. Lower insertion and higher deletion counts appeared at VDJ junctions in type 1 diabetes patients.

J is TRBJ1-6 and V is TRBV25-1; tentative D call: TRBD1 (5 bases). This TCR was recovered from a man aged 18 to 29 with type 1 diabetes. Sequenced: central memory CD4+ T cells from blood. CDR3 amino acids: CASSPAGLNNSPLHF. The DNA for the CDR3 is TGTGCCAGCAGTCCCGCAGGGCTTAATAATTCACCCCTCCACTTT.